The clone carrying this T cell receptor (beta chain) was seen more than once but under ten times. As yet, its antigen is unknown. The PCR had 60 Vbeta and 13 Jbeta primers. How the authors handled the data: Roughly 11 million shared chains were among the roughly 78 million unique TCR beta chains that a later analysis counted. Method: immunoSEQ multiplex PCR; TCRdb's copy keeps in-frame clones and lacks some. D and trimming were read from the DNA, whereas the V and J calls and clone size are those reported in that table. The sample consists of some 95,000 clones, roughly 74% of them appearing once. The sample comes from a study of cytomegalovirus exposure and HLA in healthy donors. Study observations and caveats: As was reported, the HLA-A and HLA-B alleles of most subjects were accurately predicted from TCR beta sequences. Common viral pathogens (according to a later analysis) appeared linked to several of the most significant clusters. TRBV6-2, TRBV6-3 and some other V segments were unresolvable in 87-base-pair reads.

The CDR3 loop spans 15 amino acids. V gave up 5 bases and J gave up 5 bases; unmatched junction bases: 5. Germline V CDR1 and CDR2: LNHDA, SQIVND (reference sequence). The TCR was taken from a young woman in good health and CMV-seropositive. Sequenced material: PBMCs. The V gene is TRBV19, the J gene TRBJ1-6, with 8 positions matching TRBD1. Here the CDR3 DNA reads TGTGCCAGTAGTTCAGGGGGCGTGAATAATTCACCCCTCCACTTT. Translating it yields CASSSGGVNNSPLHF. The whole variable domain, remainder taken from reference TRBV19 and TRBJ1-6, is DGGITQSPKYLFRKEGQNVTLSCEQNLNHDAMYWYRQDPGQGLRLIYYSQIVNDFQKGDIAEGYSVSREKKESFPLTVTSAQKNPTAFYLCASSSGGVNNSPLHFGNGTRLTVT.